These 2 T cell receptor beta chains share one sample of origin, sequenced in a study of STAT5B mutations in CD4+ large granular lymphocyte leukemia. Produced via immunoSEQ multiplex PCR; TCRdb's table is partial and in-frame only. This table holds around 37,000 clones, around 80% found once. Specimen: CD4+ T cells from blood buffy coats. Receptor source: a human donor in good health.

This sequence joins TRBV5-1 and TRBJ2-7, with D hard to call. Trimming cost V 4 bases and J 3 bases, with 23 bases left between them. This CDR3 spans 17 amino acids. Germline values: CDR1 SGHRS, CDR2 YFSETQ. The CDR3, as DNA: TGCGCCAGCAGCAGCTTTCCAGCCTTCGTAGGCGGCTACGAGCAGTACTTC. This sequence encodes CASSSFPAFVGGYEQYF. Variable domain in full (rest from reference TRBV5-1 and TRBJ2-7): KAGVTQTPRYLIKTRGQQVTLSCSPISGHRSVSWYQQTPGQGLQFLFEYFSETQRNKGNFPGRFSGRQFSNSRSEMNVSTLELGDSALYLCASSSFPAFVGGYEQYFGPGTRLTVT.

The table lists this clone with a few counts. V usage is TRBV6-5 and J usage is TRBJ2-7, with D possibly called TRBD1 or TRBD2 (5 bases each). There are 14 residues in the CDR3. V was pared by 4 bases and J by 0 bases, with 10 bases between. The germline V gene has CDR1 MNHEY and CDR2 SVGAGI. The CDR3 reads CASSFRDHSYEQYF. The DNA for the CDR3 is TGTGCCAGCAGTTTCAGGGACCACTCCTACGAGCAGTACTTC.